The entry below describes one T cell receptor beta chain. Its matching antigen is unknown. The data derive from a study of beta chain features in type 1 diabetes. Turning to the study itself: Healthy donors resembled patients in age, gender and cell yields. Overall study results and limits: Type 1 diabetes patients had moderately but significantly shorter TCRB CDR3s in all four CD4+ subsets. Patients with type 1 diabetes carried fewer insertions and had more deletions at their VDJ junctions.

V lost 0 bases, J lost 5 bases, and 3 bases stayed unmatched. CDR1 is SGDLS and CDR2 is YYNGEE in the germline V gene. The CDR3 totals 14 residues. About 120 mL of blood, on average, came from one heparinised draw per donor. cDNA synthesis used the whole RNA isolate, giving expressed TCRB sequences. Clones were read by immunoSEQ multiplex PCR, and TCRdb kept only the in-frame ones, dropping some. The table has around 70,000 clones, roughly half seen once. The V call is TRBV9, the J call TRBJ2-5; 8 nucleotides agree with TRBD1. The TCR sequence derives from a man aged 25-40 years with type 1 diabetes. The specimen was central memory CD4+ T cells from blood. For the CDR3, the DNA is TGTGCCAGCAGCGTAGGGGCAGGGGGCGAGACCCAGTACTTC. Encoded protein: CASSVGAGGETQYF.